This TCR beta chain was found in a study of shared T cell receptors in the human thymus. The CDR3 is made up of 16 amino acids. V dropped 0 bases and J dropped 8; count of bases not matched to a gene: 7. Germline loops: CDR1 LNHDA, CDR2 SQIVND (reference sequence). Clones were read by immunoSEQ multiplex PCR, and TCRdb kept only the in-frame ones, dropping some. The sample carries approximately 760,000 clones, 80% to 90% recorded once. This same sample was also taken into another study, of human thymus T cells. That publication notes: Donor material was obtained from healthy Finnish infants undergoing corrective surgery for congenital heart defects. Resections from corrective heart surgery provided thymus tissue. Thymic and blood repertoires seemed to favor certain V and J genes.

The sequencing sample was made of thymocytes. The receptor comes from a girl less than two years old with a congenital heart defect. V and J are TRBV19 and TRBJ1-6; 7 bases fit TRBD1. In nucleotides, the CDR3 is TGTGCCAGTAGTATAGATCCAAACCAGGGGGATTCACCCCTCCACTTT. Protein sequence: CASSIDPNQGDSPLHF.